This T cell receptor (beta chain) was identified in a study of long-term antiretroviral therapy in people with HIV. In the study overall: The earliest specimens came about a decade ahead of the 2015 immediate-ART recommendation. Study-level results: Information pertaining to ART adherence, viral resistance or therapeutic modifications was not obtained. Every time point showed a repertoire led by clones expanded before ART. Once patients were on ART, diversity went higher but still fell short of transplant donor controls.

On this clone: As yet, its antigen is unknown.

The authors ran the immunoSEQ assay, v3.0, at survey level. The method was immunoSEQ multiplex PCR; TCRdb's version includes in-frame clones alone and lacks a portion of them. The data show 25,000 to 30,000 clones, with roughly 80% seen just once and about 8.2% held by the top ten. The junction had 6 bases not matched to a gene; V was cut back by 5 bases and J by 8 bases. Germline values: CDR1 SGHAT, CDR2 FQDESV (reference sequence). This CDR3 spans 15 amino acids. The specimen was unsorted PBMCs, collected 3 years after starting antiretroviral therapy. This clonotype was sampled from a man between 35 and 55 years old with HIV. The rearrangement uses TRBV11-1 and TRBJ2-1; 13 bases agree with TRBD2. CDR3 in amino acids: CASSPGLAGVDEQFF. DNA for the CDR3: TGTGCCAGCAGCCCAGGACTAGCGGGAGTGGATGAGCAGTTCTTC.